This T cell receptor (beta chain) originates from a study of blood T cell repertoires in COVID-19. Turning to the study itself: Some COVID-19 samples were acute and others convalescent; all came from the United States, Italy and Spain. The analysed material was cDNA or gDNA that came from T cells, B-cell-depleted T cells, or PBMCs.

Per the original data handling: Reference gene primer amplification gave nucleated cell count estimates. Here immunoSEQ multiplex PCR was the method, and the copy in TCRdb shows in-frame clones only, minus some. The DNA gave D and trimming, while V, J and clone size come from that table. Of fewer than 90,000 clones listed, approximately 87% are singletons. The CDR3 is 15 residues long. Germline lookup yields CDR1 KGHSH and CDR2 LQKENI. V was trimmed by 2 bases and J by 3 bases, leaving 13 bases between them. The source of this sequence is an elderly man in a cohort sampled during active COVID-19. The V and J genes are TRBV18 and TRBJ1-1, with D possibly matching TRBD1 (6 bases). The sequenced sample was peripheral blood. The CDR3 nucleotides read TGTGCCAGCTCACCAACAGGGAACGTGGACACTGAAGCTTTCTTT. Amino acid sequence: CASSPTGNVDTEAFF.